This T cell receptor beta chain was recorded in a study of T cells after yellow fever vaccination. TCRdb called the 5' RACE reads again in MiXCR, with one record for every CDR3 protein. This sample carries 300,000 to 350,000 distinct CDR3 sequences, 3.5% to 4.5% of them seen once, and the ten largest clones take approximately 19%. This clonotype was picked up many times. From germline, CDR1 is SGHTA and CDR2 FQGNSA. CDR3 size: 16 residues. V lost 3 bases and J lost 0, with 11 bases in between. The TCR comes from a man between 18 and 29 years old who received the YFV17D yellow fever vaccine. Sequencing used PBMCs, obtained 15 days after the yellow fever booster vaccination. V is TRBV7-2 and J is TRBJ2-2; D may be TRBD1 (5 bases). The chain's CDR3 is CASSFIAGPNTGELFF. The CDR3, as DNA: TGTGCCAGCAGCTTTATAGCAGGGCCGAACACCGGGGAGCTGTTTTTT.